These 13 T cell receptor beta chains were all obtained from the same sample, sequenced in a study of technical replicates of blood from several donors. Method: immunoSEQ multiplex PCR; TCRdb's copy keeps in-frame clones and lacks some. The sample carries tens of thousands of clones, 85% to 95% recorded once. The sample consisted of PBMCs. The receptors stem from a human donor in good health. Some clones in this sample may be carry-over from other donors' samples.

The chain employs TRBV6-5 and TRBJ1-3; D unclear. Germline V gene sequence: CDR1 MNHEY, CDR2 SVGAGI. This CDR3 is 13 amino acids long. V shed 7 bases and J shed 0 bases, with 7 bases lying between them. CDR3 DNA: TGTGCCAGCAAGCGAAGCTCTGGAAACACCATATATTTT. It encodes CASKRSSGNTIYF.

This clone was counted between two and nine times. The rearrangement uses TRBV4-2 and TRBJ2-1, with 16 bases aligning to TRBD2. V lost 0 bases to trimming and J lost 1 base; unmatched junction nucleotides: 0. Germline loops: CDR1 LGHNA, CDR2 YNFKEQ. CDR3 length: 18 residues. CDR3 protein: CASSQEGLAGGSYNEQFF. CDR3 in DNA: TGTGCCAGCAGCCAAGAGGGACTAGCGGGAGGGTCCTACAATGAGCAGTTCTTC.

The chain recombines TRBV7-3 with TRBJ2-5, with 14 bases matching TRBD2. The CDR3 is made up of 16 amino acids. Germline CDR1 and CDR2: SGHTA and FQGTGA. Germline trimming cut 5 bases from V and 5 bases from J; bases unmatched to any gene: 7. The CDR3 DNA sequence: TGTGCCAGCAGCGACCGGACTAGCGGGAGGAGGGAGACCCAGTACTTC. Its translation: CASSDRTSGRRETQYF.

The genes are TRBV7-2 and TRBJ2-5; D is perhaps TRBD2 (5 bases). This CDR3 contains 14 residues. Trimming pared 1 base from V and 1 base from J, leaving 7 bases between. Germline V gene sequence: CDR1 SGHTA, CDR2 FQGNSA. CDR3 nucleotide sequence: TGTGCCAGCAGCTTAGTGACTACCCAAGAGACCCAGTACTTC. Encoded protein: CASSLVTTQETQYF.

The chain joins TRBV5-8 to TRBJ1-4; tentative D call: TRBD1 (5 bases). The CDR3 totals 16 residues. Trimming removed 0 bases at V and 7 bases at J, with 16 bases between. In germline, CDR1 is SGHTS, CDR2 YDEGEE. This CDR3 reads CASSLAFTRAGEKLFF. CDR3 DNA sequence: TGTGCCAGCAGCTTGGCCTTTACCAGGGCTGGTGAAAAACTGTTTTTT.

The V and J genes are TRBV2 and TRBJ2-7, with D possibly TRBD1 on 6 matching bases. Looked up from germline, CDR1 is SNHLY and CDR2 is FYNNEI. The CDR3 runs 15 residues. Trimming pared 1 base from V and 4 bases from J, leaving 14 bases between. The CDR3 loop reads CASSEVLQGRYEQYF. The CDR3, as DNA: TGTGCCAGCAGTGAAGTCTTGCAGGGGCGATACGAGCAGTACTTC.

The chain employs TRBV30 and TRBJ2-7; TRBD2 agrees at 10 bases. The CDR3 consists of 14 residues. V lost 2 bases, J lost 5 bases, and 6 bases stayed unmatched. CDR1 is GTSNPN, CDR2 SVGIG, per germline (reference sequence). The CDR3 DNA follows: TGTGCCTGGAGTAGAGTAGCGGGAGGCAACGAGCAGTACTTC. It encodes CAWSRVAGGNEQYF.

This sequence joins TRBV5-6 and TRBJ1-1, with TRBD1 matching 8 bases. V lost 4 bases and J lost 5; bases outside the gene matches: 7. Germline lookup yields CDR1 SGHDT and CDR2 YYEEEE. The CDR3 runs to 14 residues. In nucleotides, the CDR3 is TGTGCCAGCAGCACGACAGGGGCTGGGACTGAAGCTTTCTTT. It is translated as CASSTTGAGTEAFF.

The J gene is TRBJ2-1, the V gene TRBV7-2, with TRBD2 identical over 12 bases. Unmatched junction bases numbered 4, after V lost 3 bases and J lost 7 bases. Germline V gene sequence: CDR1 SGHTA, CDR2 FQGNSA. The CDR3 runs to 15 residues. The CDR3 sequence: CASSFFTSGRNEQFF. DNA for the CDR3: TGTGCCAGCAGCTTTTTTACTAGCGGGAGGAATGAGCAGTTCTTC.

The chain recombines TRBV4-1 with TRBJ2-1; 12 positions match TRBD2. The CDR3 contains 15 residues. Trimming took 6 bases from V and 8 from J; bases not matched to a gene: 8. Germline assignment: CDR1 MGHRA and CDR2 YSYEKL. For the CDR3, the DNA is TGCGCCAGCAGAACCTCTAGCGGGAGGGCGTATGAGCAGTTCTTC. Its translation: CASRTSSGRAYEQFF.

The CDR3 reads CASSSLTSGSLNTQYF. As DNA, the CDR3 is TGTGCCAGCAGCTCGTTGACTAGCGGGAGTTTGAATACGCAGTATTTT. The V and J genes are TRBV13 and TRBJ2-3, with 12 positions matching TRBD2. Trimming took 4 bases from V and 7 from J; bases not matched to a gene: 9. CDR1 PRHDT and CDR2 FYEKMQ come from the germline V gene (reference sequence). The CDR3 extends over 16 amino acids. Full variable domain (rest looked up from reference TRBV13 and TRBJ2-3): AAGVIQSPRHLIKEKRETATLKCYPIPRHDTVYWYQQGPGQDPQFLISFYEKMQSDKGSIPDRFSAQQFSDYHSELNMSSLELGDSALYFCASSSLTSGSLNTQYFGPGTRLTVL.

V gene TRBV18 combines with J gene TRBJ2-3; 7 nucleotides align to TRBD2. CDR1 is KGHSH and CDR2 is LQKENI in the germline V gene. V was pared by 3 bases and J by 6 bases, with 0 bases of the junction left unmatched. This CDR3 is built from 12 residues. The CDR3 loop reads CASSPSGDTQYF. CDR3 nucleotide sequence: TGTGCCAGCTCACCTAGCGGGGATACGCAGTATTTT.

This clone showed up just a few times. V is TRBV2 and J is TRBJ1-6; D may be TRBD1 (5 bases). Trimming removed 3 bases at V and 6 bases at J, with 21 bases between. The V gene's germline CDR1 is SNHLY and CDR2 FYNNEI. The CDR3 is 18 residues long. In DNA, the CDR3 is TGTGCCAGCAGTGATTTTCCTTATCTGCAGGGTCTTAATTCACCCCTCCACTTT. Protein sequence: CASSDFPYLQGLNSPLHF.